The rows below give T cell receptor beta chains drawn from one sample of a study of blood T cell repertoires in COVID-19. Assay: immunoSEQ multiplex PCR; the TCRdb copy retains only in-frame clones and omits some. The sample carries some 200,000 clones, roughly 77% recorded once. Sequencing was performed on PBMCs or T cells enriched from blood (not recorded which). The source of these receptors is a middle-aged man who had recovered from COVID-19. The CDR3 runs from the conserved cysteine through the conserved F or W. A D gene is named only where the DNA matches it firmly. The size entry is marked missing in some rows and otherwise reads once, few, many or a size class.

J gene | clone size | D gene | V gene | CDR3 protein | CDR3 DNA
TRBJ1-3 | NA | NA | TRBV11-2 | CASSLTTVNSGNTIYF | TGTGCCAGCAGCCTAACGACAGTGAACTCTGGAAACACCATATATTTT
TRBJ2-1 | NA | NA | TRBV11-2 | CASSFKGEQFF | TGTGCCAGCAGCTTTAAGGGGGAGCAGTTCTTC
TRBJ1-4 | NA | TRBD1 | TRBV7-6 | CASSIRQGVNEKLFF | TGTGCCAGCAGCATACGACAGGGCGTTAATGAAAAACTGTTTTTT
TRBJ2-1 | once | TRBD2 | TRBV18 | CASSPPRTSGFEQFF | TGTGCCAGCTCACCACCAAGGACTAGCGGGTTTGAGCAGTTCTTC
TRBJ1-1 | NA | NA | TRBV5-1 | CASSLGGAYDNTEAFF | TGCGCCAGCAGCTTGGGGGGCGCATACGACAACACTGAAGCTTTCTTT
TRBJ1-2 | NA | NA | TRBV28 | CASSSPGTLASNYGYTF | TGTGCCAGCAGTTCACCCGGGACACTGGCTTCTAACTATGGCTACACCTTC
TRBJ2-3 | NA | TRBD2 | TRBV25-1 | CASRTSGLYTQYF | TGTGCCAGCAGGACTAGCGGATTATATACGCAGTATTTT
TRBJ1-1 | NA | NA | TRBV5-4 | CASSQSGGKTEAFF | TGTGCCAGCAGCCAAAGTGGGGGGAAAACTGAAGCTTTCTTT
TRBJ2-2 | NA | NA | TRBV2 | CASSEGQRVNTGELFF | TGTGCCAGCAGTGAAGGGCAGAGGGTGAACACCGGGGAGCTGTTTTTT
TRBJ2-1 | NA | TRBD2 | TRBV19 | CASSLRTSGGNNEQFF | TGTGCCAGTAGTCTCCGGACTAGCGGGGGAAACAATGAGCAGTTCTTC
TRBJ1-2 | once | TRBD1 | TRBV27 | CASSRGTGSNYGYTF | TGTGCCAGCAGTCGCGGGACAGGTTCTAACTATGGCTACACCTTC
TRBJ1-4 | NA | TRBD1 | TRBV5-1 | CASRDRGQTTNEKLFF | TGCGCCAGCAGGGACAGGGGGCAGACAACTAATGAAAAACTGTTTTTT
TRBJ2-3 | NA | NA | TRBV28 | CASSRVTGTQYF | TGTGCCAGCAGCCGCGTAACAGGGACGCAGTATTTT
TRBJ1-5 | NA | NA | TRBV12-5 | CASDLGSQPQHF | TGTGCTAGCGACTTGGGGAGTCAGCCCCAGCATTTT
TRBJ1-2 | NA | NA | TRBV7-8 | CASSLAEHGGRKGYTF | TGTGCCAGCAGCTTAGCCGAACACGGGGGGCGTAAGGGCTACACCTTC
TRBJ1-1 | NA | NA | TRBV18 | CASSPSGVGPEAFF | TGTGCCAGCTCACCCTCGGGCGTGGGGCCTGAAGCTTTCTTT
TRBJ2-6 | NA | TRBD1 | TRBV9 | CASSTRTGGYSGANVLTF | TGTGCCAGCAGCACCCGGACAGGGGGATACTCTGGGGCCAACGTCCTGACTTTC
TRBJ2-7 | NA | TRBD2 | TRBV19 | CASSDRAGGKSYEQYF | TGTGCCAGTAGTGATCGAGCGGGAGGGAAGTCCTACGAGCAGTACTTC
TRBJ2-5 | NA | TRBD2 | TRBV12-5 | CASGLASGRQETQYF | TGTGCTAGTGGTTTGGCAAGCGGGAGGCAAGAGACCCAGTACTTC
TRBJ2-2 | NA | TRBD2 | TRBV7-3 | CASSFLAGVRTGELFF | TGTGCCAGCAGCTTTCTAGCGGGAGTTAGGACCGGGGAGCTGTTTTTT
TRBJ2-3 | NA | TRBD2 | TRBV6-6 | CASSSGSGDTQYF | TGTGCCAGCAGTAGCGGGAGCGGGGATACGCAGTATTTT
TRBJ2-1 | NA | NA | TRBV12-5 | CASGLGGQTLSYNEQFF | TGTGCTAGTGGTTTGGGGGGCCAGACCCTCTCCTACAATGAGCAGTTCTTC
TRBJ1-2 | NA | TRBD1 | TRBV27 | CASNMTGTPENYGYTF | TGTGCCAGCAACATGACAGGGACACCAGAAAACTATGGCTACACCTTC
TRBJ1-1 | NA | NA | TRBV6-5 | CASSPNRNTEAFF | TGTGCCAGCAGTCCTAATAGGAACACTGAAGCTTTCTTT